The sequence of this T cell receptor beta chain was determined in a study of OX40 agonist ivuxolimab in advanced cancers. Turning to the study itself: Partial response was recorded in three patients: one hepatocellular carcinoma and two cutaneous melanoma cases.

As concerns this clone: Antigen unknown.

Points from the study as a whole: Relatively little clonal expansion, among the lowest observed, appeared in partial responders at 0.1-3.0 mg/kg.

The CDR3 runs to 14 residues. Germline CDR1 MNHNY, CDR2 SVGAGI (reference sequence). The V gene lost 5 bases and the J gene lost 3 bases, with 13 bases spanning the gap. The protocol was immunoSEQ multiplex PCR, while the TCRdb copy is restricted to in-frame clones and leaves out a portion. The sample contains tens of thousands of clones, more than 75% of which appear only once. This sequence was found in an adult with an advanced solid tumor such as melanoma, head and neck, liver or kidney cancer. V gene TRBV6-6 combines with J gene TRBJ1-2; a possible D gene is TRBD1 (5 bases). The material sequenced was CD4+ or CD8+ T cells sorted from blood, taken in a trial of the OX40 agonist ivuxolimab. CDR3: CASSPTAGYYGYTF. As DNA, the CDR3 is TGTGCCAGCAGTCCGACAGCAGGCTACTATGGCTACACCTTC.